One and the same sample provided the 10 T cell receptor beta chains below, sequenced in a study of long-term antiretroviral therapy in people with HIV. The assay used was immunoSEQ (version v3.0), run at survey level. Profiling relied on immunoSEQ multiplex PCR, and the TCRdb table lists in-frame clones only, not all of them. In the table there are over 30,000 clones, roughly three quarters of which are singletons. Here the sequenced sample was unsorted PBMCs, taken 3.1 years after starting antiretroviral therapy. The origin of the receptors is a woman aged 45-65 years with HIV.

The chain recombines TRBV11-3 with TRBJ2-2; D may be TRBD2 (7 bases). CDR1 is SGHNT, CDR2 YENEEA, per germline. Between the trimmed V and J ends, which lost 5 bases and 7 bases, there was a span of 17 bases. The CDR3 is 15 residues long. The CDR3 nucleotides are TGTGCCAGCAGCGCATCCGGGGGGCGGGTCGGGGAGCTGTTTTTT. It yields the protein CASSASGGRVGELFF.

The CDR3 protein is CASSWATSGGYEQYF. Here the CDR3 DNA reads TGTGCCAGCAGCTGGGCGACTAGCGGGGGTTACGAGCAGTACTTC. V gene TRBV27 combines with J gene TRBJ2-7, with 12 bases that match TRBD2. The junction had 7 bases not matched to a gene; V was cut back by 6 bases and J by 4 bases. This CDR3 is 15 amino acids long. The germline CDR1 and CDR2 sequences are MNHEY and SMNVEV (reference sequence).

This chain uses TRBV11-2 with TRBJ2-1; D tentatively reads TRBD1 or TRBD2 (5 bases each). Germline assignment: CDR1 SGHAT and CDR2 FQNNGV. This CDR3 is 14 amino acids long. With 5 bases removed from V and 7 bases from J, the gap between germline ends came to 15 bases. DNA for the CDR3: TGTGCCAGCAGCCTAAAAGGGACCTTGAATGAGCAGTTCTTC. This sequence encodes CASSLKGTLNEQFF. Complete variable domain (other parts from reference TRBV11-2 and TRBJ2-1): EAGVAQSPRYKIIEKRQSVAFWCNPISGHATLYWYQQILGQGPKLLIQFQNNGVVDDSQLPKDRFSAERLKGVDSTLKIQPAKLEDSAVYLCASSLKGTLNEQFFGPGTRLTVL.

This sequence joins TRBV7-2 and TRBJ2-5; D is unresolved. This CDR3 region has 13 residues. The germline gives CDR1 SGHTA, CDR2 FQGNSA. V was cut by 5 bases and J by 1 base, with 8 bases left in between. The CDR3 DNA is TGTGCCAGCAGCCCACTGACCCAAGAGACCCAGTACTTC. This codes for CASSPLTQETQYF.

The CDR3 is CASSTSMNTEAFF. CDR3 DNA: TGTGCCAGCAGCACGTCCATGAACACTGAAGCTTTCTTT. The V gene is TRBV7-8, the J gene TRBJ1-1; D is unresolved. The V end was cut by 5 bases, the J end by 0 bases, with 7 bases between. Germline lookup yields CDR1 SGHVS and CDR2 FQNEAQ. The CDR3 totals 13 residues.

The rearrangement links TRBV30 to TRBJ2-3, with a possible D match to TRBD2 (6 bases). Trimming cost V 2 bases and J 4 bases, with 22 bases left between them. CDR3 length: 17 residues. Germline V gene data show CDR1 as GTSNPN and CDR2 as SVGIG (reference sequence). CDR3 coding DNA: TGTGCCTGGAGTAACGGAGGGACGCTAAGAGGGGCAGATACGCAGTATTTT. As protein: CAWSNGGTLRGADTQYF.

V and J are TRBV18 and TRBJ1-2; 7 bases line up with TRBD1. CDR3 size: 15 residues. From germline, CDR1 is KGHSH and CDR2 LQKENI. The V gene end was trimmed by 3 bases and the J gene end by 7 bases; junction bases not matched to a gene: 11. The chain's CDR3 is CASSPARDRAGGYTF. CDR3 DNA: TGTGCCAGCTCACCCGCCCGGGACAGAGCAGGTGGCTACACCTTC.

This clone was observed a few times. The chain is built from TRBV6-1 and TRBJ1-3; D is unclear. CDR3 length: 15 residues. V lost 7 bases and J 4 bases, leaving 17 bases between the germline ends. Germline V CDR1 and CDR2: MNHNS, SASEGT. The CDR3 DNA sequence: TGTGCCAGCACCACTAAGCGAGGTGCCGGAAACACCATATATTTT. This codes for CASTTKRGAGNTIYF.

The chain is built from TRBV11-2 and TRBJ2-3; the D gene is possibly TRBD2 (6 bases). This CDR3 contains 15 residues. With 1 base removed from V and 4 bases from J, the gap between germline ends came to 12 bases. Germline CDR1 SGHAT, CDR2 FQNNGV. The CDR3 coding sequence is TGTGCCAGCAGCTTAGTGGGAGGTCAGGCAGATACGCAGTATTTT. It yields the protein CASSLVGGQADTQYF.

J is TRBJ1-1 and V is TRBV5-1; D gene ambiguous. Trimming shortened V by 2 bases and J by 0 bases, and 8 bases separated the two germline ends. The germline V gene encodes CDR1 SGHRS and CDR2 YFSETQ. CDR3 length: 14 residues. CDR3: CASSLYSMNTEAFF. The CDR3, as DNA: TGCGCCAGCAGCTTATACAGCATGAACACTGAAGCTTTCTTT.